A single sample is the source of the 9 T cell receptor beta chains below, sequenced in a study of cytomegalovirus exposure and HLA in healthy donors. The PCR made use of 60 Vbeta and 13 Jbeta primers. The method was immunoSEQ multiplex PCR; TCRdb's version includes in-frame clones alone and lacks a portion of them. In the table there are over 150,000 clones, around 73% of which are singletons. Sequencing was done on a sample of PBMCs. The receptors shown here come from a woman aged 18 to 35 in good health and CMV-seropositive.

V is TRBV19 and J is TRBJ1-3; the D is unclear. V gave up 6 bases and J gave up 1 base, with 13 bases separating them. Germline CDR1 and CDR2: LNHDA and SQIVND (reference sequence). This CDR3 comprises 15 residues. CDR3 in amino acids: CASSIRWSSGNTIYF. The CDR3 DNA follows: TGTGCCAGTAGCATCCGTTGGAGTTCTGGAAACACCATATATTTT. Using reference TRBV19 and TRBJ1-3 for the parts outside the CDR3, the full variable domain is DGGITQSPKYLFRKEGQNVTLSCEQNLNHDAMYWYRQDPGQGLRLIYYSQIVNDFQKGDIAEGYSVSREKKESFPLTVTSAQKNPTAFYLCASSIRWSSGNTIYFGEGSWLTVV.

The chain carries TRBV19 and TRBJ2-1; the match to TRBD2 covers 9 bases. The CDR3 loop spans 16 amino acids. Germline CDR1 and CDR2: LNHDA and SQIVND (reference sequence). The J segment lost 8 bases and the V segment lost 1 base, leaving 9 bases of the junction unmatched. DNA for the CDR3: TGTGCCAGTAGTATAGGGTTCGCGGGGGGGCAGGATGAGCAGTTCTTC. Translating gives CASSIGFAGGQDEQFF.

This clone was observed a few times. The V call is TRBV11-2, the J call TRBJ2-2; D may be TRBD1 (5 bases). V was shortened by 5 bases and J by 3 bases, with 10 bases between the two germline ends. CDR1 is SGHAT, CDR2 FQNNGV, per germline. The CDR3 extends over 14 amino acids. The CDR3 DNA is TGTGCCAGCAGCCCGTTAGGGGACACCGGGGAGCTGTTTTTT. Protein sequence: CASSPLGDTGELFF.

The chain joins TRBV6-6 to TRBJ1-2, with a tentative D call TRBD1 (5 bases). CDR1 is MNHNY and CDR2 is SVGAGI in the germline V gene (reference sequence). Trimming removed 0 bases from V and 4 bases from J, with 9 bases in between. The CDR3 extends over 14 amino acids. The CDR3 loop reads CASSYSAGIYGYTF. CDR3 coding DNA: TGTGCCAGCAGTTACTCGGCAGGGATCTATGGCTACACCTTC.

Written as DNA, the CDR3 is TGTGCCTCTCCCGGGGCTGGAAACACCATATATTTT. Amino acid sequence: CASPGAGNTIYF. The genes are TRBV30 and TRBJ1-3; no clear D gene. Trimming cost V 7 bases and J 2 bases, with 9 bases left between them. CDR3 size: 12 residues. Germline loops: CDR1 GTSNPN, CDR2 SVGIG (reference sequence).

The chain joins TRBV5-6 to TRBJ1-2; D might be TRBD1 (6 bases). The CDR3 has 12 residues. Germline V gene sequence: CDR1 SGHDT, CDR2 YYEEEE. Trimming removed 5 bases from V and 2 bases from J, with 7 bases in between. The CDR3 nucleotides are TGTGCCAGCAGTGACAGGAACTATGGCTACACCTTC. This gives the protein CASSDRNYGYTF.

In its sample, this clone was seen a few times. The chain has TRBV6-5 and TRBJ2-1; 8 bases agree with TRBD2. The CDR3 loop spans 14 amino acids. J gave up 5 bases and V 5 bases, and 5 bases lay outside the gene matches. From germline, CDR1 is MNHEY and CDR2 SVGAGI. This CDR3 is CASSRGGGNNEQFF. CDR3 nucleotides: TGTGCCAGCAGTCGTGGCGGGGGGAACAATGAGCAGTTCTTC.

V gene TRBV4-2 combines with J gene TRBJ2-3, with 14 bases lining up with TRBD2. The V and J ends lost 3 bases and 8 bases, in that order; junction bases with no gene match: 10. Germline V gene sequence: CDR1 LGHNA, CDR2 YNFKEQ. The CDR3 length is 17 residues. This CDR3 is CASSQGLAGEEGGTQYF. The CDR3, as DNA: TGTGCCAGCAGCCAGGGACTAGCGGGGGAAGAAGGAGGTACGCAGTATTTT.

The rearrangement links TRBV7-8 to TRBJ1-2, with TRBD1 matching over 8 bases. The V and J ends lost 9 bases and 4 bases, in that order; junction bases with no gene match: 10. From germline, CDR1 is SGHVS and CDR2 FQNEAQ. The CDR3 is 14 amino acids. The CDR3 here is CASQYDRGPYGYTF. DNA of the CDR3: TGTGCCAGTCAATACGACAGGGGCCCCTATGGCTACACCTTC.